Presented here are 27 T cell receptor beta chains from one specimen sequenced in a study of beta chain features in type 1 diabetes. Overall study findings and caveats: All four CD4+ subsets of Type 1 diabetes patients contained TCRB CDR3s that were moderately but significantly shorter.

The investigators reverse transcribed all of the isolated RNA, so they sequenced expressed TCRB transcripts. TCRdb's copy holds only in-frame clones and misses some; the assay was immunoSEQ multiplex PCR. Of 140,000 to 150,000 clones in the sample, roughly an eighth were seen once. No antigen has been identified for these receptors. Sequenced: central memory CD4+ T cells from blood. All receptors derive from a man aged 18 to 30 with type 1 diabetes.

This chain joins TRBV29-1 and TRBJ2-3, with D possibly being TRBD1 or TRBD2 (5 bases each). Germline CDR1 reads SQVTM; CDR2 reads ANQGSEA. The CDR3 length is 14 residues. Deletions cut 6 bases from V and 2 bases from J, with 15 bases between. The CDR3 coding sequence is TGCAGCGTGTTATATGGGGGATACACAGATACGCAGTATTTT. This gives the protein CSVLYGGYTDTQYF.

The gene calls are TRBV10-3 and TRBJ2-5, with TRBD2 matching over 8 bases. This CDR3 has 14 amino acids. Per germline, CDR1 ENHRY and CDR2 SYGVKD. With 6 bases clipped from V and 3 bases from J, the junction kept 6 bases outside the gene matches. CDR3 residues: CAISHKAGEETQYF. CDR3 bases: TGTGCCATCAGCCACAAAGCGGGGGAAGAGACCCAGTACTTC.

This clone was detected a few times. This chain connects TRBV6-6 to TRBJ1-1, with D tentatively TRBD1 (5 bases). V gave up 6 bases and J gave up 6 bases, with 17 bases separating them. CDR1 is MNHNY and CDR2 is SVGAGI in the germline V gene (reference sequence). CDR3 length: 14 residues. The chain's CDR3 is CASRSTLREAEAFF. The CDR3 bases are TGTGCCAGCAGAAGTACCCTCAGGGAGGCTGAAGCTTTCTTT.

The table lists this clone with a few counts. J is TRBJ1-2 and V is TRBV5-4, with D maybe TRBD1 (5 bases). This CDR3 is 17 amino acids long. Germline CDR1 reads SGHNT; CDR2 reads YYREEE (reference sequence). Trimming removed 3 bases at V and 6 bases at J, with 24 bases between. This chain's CDR3 is CASSSQLRETVADGYTF. The CDR3, as DNA: TGTGCCAGCAGCTCCCAACTTCGCGAGACAGTCGCTGATGGCTACACCTTC.

This clone was counted only a few times. V is TRBV6-5 and J is TRBJ1-1; D is unclear. This CDR3 spans 13 amino acids. The germline V and J ends were trimmed by 5 bases and 5 bases, with 12 bases remaining between them. Germline-derived CDR1 and CDR2 are MNHEY and SVGAGI. CDR3 sequence: CASSQRMRTEAFF. The CDR3 DNA follows: TGTGCCAGCAGTCAGAGGATGAGGACTGAAGCTTTCTTT.

This clone was seen a handful of times. The rearrangement uses TRBV29-1 and TRBJ2-2; TRBD2 is a possible D gene (6 bases). The CDR3 covers 15 residues. V lost 3 bases to trimming and J lost 7 bases, with 18 bases between them. Germline CDR1 SQVTM, CDR2 ANQGSEA. The CDR3 spells CSVDLPGVQNGELFF. Written as DNA, the CDR3 is TGCAGCGTTGATCTCCCGGGGGTTCAGAACGGGGAGCTGTTTTTT.

The V call is TRBV19, the J call TRBJ1-6; 7 bases line up with TRBD1. Germline V gene data show CDR1 as LNHDA and CDR2 as SQIVND (reference sequence). Germline trimming cut 3 bases from V and 9 bases from J; bases unmatched to any gene: 8. This CDR3 comprises 15 residues. This CDR3 reads CASSIAGDRTSPLHF. CDR3 nucleotide sequence: TGTGCCAGTAGTATCGCAGGGGACAGAACTTCACCCCTCCACTTT.

This clone was detected only a few times. An end of the junction differs from the germline gene, which may be a read error. The chain is built from TRBV9 and TRBJ2-2; no firm D call. The germline V gene has CDR1 SGDLS and CDR2 YYNGEE. The CDR3 has 16 residues. Written as DNA, the CDR3 is TGTGCCAGCACCGTAGGAGCCGTGCCCAACGCCGGGGAGCTGTTTTTT. This translates into CASTVGAVPNAGELFF. Combining the CDR3 with reference TRBV9 and TRBJ2-2 gives the whole variable domain DSGVTQTPKHLITATGQRVTLRCSPRSGDLSVYWYQQSLDQGLQFLIQYYNGEERAKGNILERFSAQQFPDLHSELNLSSLELGDSALYFCASTVGAVPNAGELFFGEGSRLTVL.

This chain joins TRBV29-1 and TRBJ1-1, with unresolved D. V was clipped by 7 bases and J by 0 bases, with 24 bases between them. This CDR3 is built from 17 residues. In germline, CDR1 is SQVTM, CDR2 ANQGSEA. In DNA form, the CDR3 reads TGCAGCGCCGCAGGAGGACTCTCCCGATTCATGAACACTGAAGCTTTCTTT. Translated: CSAAGGLSRFMNTEAFF.

This rearrangement joins TRBV13 to TRBJ1-2; D is perhaps TRBD1 (5 bases). With 6 bases removed from V and 8 bases from J, the gap between germline ends came to 13 bases. Germline values: CDR1 PRHDT, CDR2 FYEKMQ (reference sequence). This CDR3 is 12 amino acids long. The CDR3 spells CASSPGTRGYTF. The CDR3 DNA sequence: TGTGCCAGCAGTCCCGGGACCCGGGGCTACACCTTC.

This clone was recorded a few times. This chain links TRBV30 with TRBJ2-7; 9 positions agree with TRBD1. The CDR3 runs 14 residues. V gave up 4 bases and J gave up 5 bases; unmatched junction bases: 9. The germline gives CDR1 GTSNPN, CDR2 SVGIG (reference sequence). The CDR3 nucleotides are TGTGCCTGGAAGCGGGGACAGGGTCCCCACGAGCAGTACTTC. Translation gives CAWKRGQGPHEQYF.

This chain links TRBV5-1 with TRBJ2-1; no definite D call. The germline CDR1 and CDR2 sequences are SGHRS and YFSETQ. V was clipped by 2 bases and J by 4 bases, with 10 bases between them. The CDR3 contains 14 residues. CDR3 DNA sequence: TGCGCCAGCAGCTTAGGTGGCTCTTACAATGAGCAGTTCTTC. This codes for CASSLGGSYNEQFF.

The chain combines TRBV6-1 with TRBJ2-3; tentative D call: TRBD1 (5 bases). With 6 bases removed from V and 0 bases from J, the gap between germline ends came to 10 bases. Germline values: CDR1 MNHNS, CDR2 SASEGT. This CDR3 spans 14 amino acids. For the CDR3, the DNA is TGTGCCAGCAGCAGGGTGTTTAGCACAGATACGCAGTATTTT. It codes for CASSRVFSTDTQYF.

This clone has just a few counts. The rearrangement uses TRBV30 and TRBJ1-2, with 9 positions matching TRBD1. Germline values: CDR1 GTSNPN, CDR2 SVGIG (reference sequence). The V segment lost 4 bases and the J segment 7 bases; nucleotides outside the gene matches: 13. The CDR3 length is 15 residues. The CDR3 sequence is CAWNSGTGRGGGYTF. The CDR3 region has the DNA TGTGCCTGGAACTCCGGGACAGGGCGGGGAGGTGGCTACACCTTC.

V gene TRBV29-1 combines with J gene TRBJ1-6; a weak D match, TRBD1 (5 bases). The CDR3 runs to 13 residues. CDR1 is SQVTM and CDR2 is ANQGSEA in the germline V gene. Trimming pared 7 bases from V and 6 bases from J, leaving 13 bases between. The DNA of the CDR3 is TGCAGCGGACAGCGGACTGCTAATTCACCCCTCCACTTT. It specifies CSGQRTANSPLHF. The full variable domain, its missing parts supplied by reference TRBV29-1 and TRBJ1-6, is SAVISQKPSRDICQRGTSLTIQCQVDSQVTMMFWYRQQPGQSLTLIATANQGSEATYESGFVIDKFPISRPNLTFSTLTVSNMSPEDSSIYLCSGQRTANSPLHFGNGTRLTVT.

This clone has more than one count but fewer than ten. This chain joins TRBV25-1 and TRBJ1-6, with D possibly TRBD1 on 6 matching bases. The V and J ends lost 1 base and 6 bases respectively, with 16 bases between them. The CDR3 length is 17 residues. Germline V gene sequence: CDR1 MGHDK, CDR2 SYGVNS. CDR3 nucleotide sequence: TGTGCCAGCAGTGAATTATCTTACAGGGAGGGTAATTCACCCCTCCACTTT. Translating it yields CASSELSYREGNSPLHF. Filled out from reference TRBV25-1 and TRBJ1-6, the complete variable domain reads EADIYQTPRYLVIGTGKKITLECSQTMGHDKMYWYQQDPGMELHLIHYSYGVNSTEKGDLSSESTVSRIRTEHFPLTLESARPSHTSQYLCASSELSYREGNSPLHFGNGTRLTVT.

The chain has TRBV6-5 and TRBJ2-1; D is unresolved. The CDR3 runs 11 residues. CDR1 and CDR2 (germline): MNHEY, SVGAGI. V lost 6 bases, J lost 3 bases, and 3 bases lay in between. CDR3 nucleotide sequence: TGTGCCAGCAGACTCTACAATGAGCAGTTCTTC. It encodes CASRLYNEQFF.

V and J are TRBV28 and TRBJ1-4, with D unclear. Germline V lookup: CDR1 MDHEN, CDR2 SYDVKM. The CDR3 runs to 12 residues. V gave up 5 bases and J gave up 8 bases, with 9 bases separating them. For the CDR3, the DNA is TGTGCCAGCAGTCCCTTGTCCGAAAAACTGTTTTTT. The encoded protein is CASSPLSEKLFF.

The rearrangement links TRBV5-1 to TRBJ2-1, with D tentatively TRBD1 (5 bases). The CDR3 sequence is 15 residues long. The germline V gene has CDR1 SGHRS and CDR2 YFSETQ. V dropped 1 base and J dropped 7 bases, with 15 bases sitting between them. The CDR3 loop reads CASSLNAGILNEQFF. The DNA of the CDR3 is TGCGCCAGCAGCTTGAACGCAGGGATTCTGAATGAGCAGTTCTTC.

This rearrangement joins TRBV7-3 to TRBJ2-7; D remains ambiguous. V was clipped by 1 base and J by 4 bases, with 11 bases between them. Germline CDR1 is SGHTA and CDR2 is FQGTGA. This CDR3 is built from 14 residues. The DNA for the CDR3 is TGTGCCAGCAGCTTAAAGGGATGGGGTTACGAGCAGTACTTC. Its protein product is CASSLKGWGYEQYF.

In its sample, this clone was seen a few times. The gene calls are TRBV7-6 and TRBJ2-3, with D perhaps assigned TRBD1 or TRBD2 (5 bases each). Trimming cost V 0 bases and J 5 bases, with 15 bases left between them. Germline loops: CDR1 SGHVS, CDR2 FNYEAQ. The CDR3 length is 16 residues. The CDR3 spells CASSLAGDPGLDTQYF. The CDR3 bases are TGTGCCAGCAGCTTAGCGGGGGACCCTGGGTTAGATACGCAGTATTTT.

This clone was counted a few times. The chain carries TRBV5-1 and TRBJ1-1; D is perhaps TRBD1 (5 bases). Germline assignment: CDR1 SGHRS and CDR2 YFSETQ. The V and J ends lost 0 bases and 5 bases respectively, with 17 bases between them. The CDR3 has 16 amino acids. The CDR3 DNA sequence: TGCGCCAGCAGCTTGGGCACGTCTCAGGGAAGTACTGAAGCTTTCTTT. Translated, it gives CASSLGTSQGSTEAFF.

This clone turned up a few times. V usage is TRBV30 and J usage is TRBJ2-4; TRBD1 matches at 8 bases. The CDR3 is made up of 14 amino acids. The V segment lost 4 bases and the J segment 6 bases; nucleotides outside the gene matches: 8. The germline CDR1 and CDR2 sequences are GTSNPN and SVGIG (reference sequence). The CDR3, as DNA: TGTGCCTGGACTGAACCGGGACAGGCAAACATTCAGTACTTC. It yields the protein CAWTEPGQANIQYF.

This chain links TRBV10-3 with TRBJ1-1; perhaps TRBD1 as D (6 bases). This CDR3 contains 15 residues. Deletions cut 3 bases from V and 5 bases from J, with 16 bases between. Germline V gives CDR1 ENHRY, CDR2 SYGVKD. The CDR3 nucleotides are TGTGCCATCAGTGAATCCCCAGGGGTAGAGACTGAAGCTTTCTTT. Its protein product is CAISESPGVETEAFF.

The chain employs TRBV28 and TRBJ2-2; D not certain. V lost 6 bases and J lost 4, with 9 bases in between. Germline V gene lookup returns CDR1 MDHEN and CDR2 SYDVKM. The CDR3 sequence is 13 residues long. CDR3 sequence (DNA): TGTGCCAGCAGAACTTCATCCACCGGGGAGCTGTTTTTT. Protein sequence: CASRTSSTGELFF.

The J gene is TRBJ1-3, the V gene TRBV29-1; TRBD1 agrees at 8 bases. Germline V gives CDR1 SQVTM, CDR2 ANQGSEA. With 5 bases clipped from V and 3 bases from J, the junction kept 3 bases outside the gene matches. The CDR3 has 13 amino acids. CDR3 sequence reads: CSVSGGGGNTIYF. The CDR3 bases are TGCAGCGTTTCAGGGGGCGGTGGAAACACCATATATTTT.

This clone was found many times. The chain links TRBV7-9 to TRBJ2-3, with a possible D match to TRBD1 (6 bases). Germline V gene sequence: CDR1 SEHNR, CDR2 FQNEAQ (reference sequence). The V end was cut by 5 bases, the J end by 4 bases, with 22 bases between. The length of the CDR3 is 17 residues. The CDR3 loop is CASSNRQVGTVADTQYF. The CDR3 DNA sequence: TGTGCCAGCAGCAACCGACAGGTTGGGACGGTCGCAGATACGCAGTATTTT.